This record concerns one TCR beta chain sequence. This record belongs to a study of blood T cell repertoires in COVID-19. Study-level information: Acute and convalescent COVID-19 specimens originated in the United States, Italy and Spain. T cells, B-cell-depleted T cells, or PBMCs provided the cDNA or gDNA that served as material.

Method: immunoSEQ multiplex PCR; TCRdb's copy keeps in-frame clones and lacks some. The data show 300,000 or so clones, approximately 90% seen once. Germline CDR1 SGDLS, CDR2 YYNGEE. Trimming took off 4 bases at V and 2 bases at J, with 16 bases between the two ends. This CDR3 has 16 residues. Sequencing was carried out using peripheral blood. This receptor was obtained from a woman between 40 and 55 years old with acute or convalescent COVID-19. The chain carries TRBV9 and TRBJ1-5, with a possible D match to TRBD1 (6 bases). CDR3 protein: CASSPGGGAGNQPQHF. In DNA form, the CDR3 reads TGTGCCAGCAGCCCAGGAGGGGGGGCAGGCAATCAGCCCCAGCATTTT.